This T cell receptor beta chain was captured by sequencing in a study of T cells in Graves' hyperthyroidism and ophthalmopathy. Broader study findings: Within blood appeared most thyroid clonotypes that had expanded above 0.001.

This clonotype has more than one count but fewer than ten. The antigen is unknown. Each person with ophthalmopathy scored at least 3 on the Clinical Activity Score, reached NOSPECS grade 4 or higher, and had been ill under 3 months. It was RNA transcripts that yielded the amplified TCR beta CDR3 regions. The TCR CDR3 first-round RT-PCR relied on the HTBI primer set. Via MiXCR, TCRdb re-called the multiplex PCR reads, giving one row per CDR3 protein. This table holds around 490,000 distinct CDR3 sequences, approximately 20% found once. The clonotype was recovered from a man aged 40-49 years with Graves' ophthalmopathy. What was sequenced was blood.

Here the CDR3 reads CASCRMRGEQYF. DNA of the CDR3: TGTGCTAGTTGCCGAATGAGGGGAGAGCAGTACTTC. This sequence joins TRBV12-5 and TRBJ2-7; D might be TRBD1 or TRBD2, each matching 5 bases. This CDR3 is 12 amino acids long. The V and J ends lost 8 bases and 7 bases respectively, with 15 bases between them. CDR1 and CDR2 from the germline V gene are LGHNT and FRNRAP.